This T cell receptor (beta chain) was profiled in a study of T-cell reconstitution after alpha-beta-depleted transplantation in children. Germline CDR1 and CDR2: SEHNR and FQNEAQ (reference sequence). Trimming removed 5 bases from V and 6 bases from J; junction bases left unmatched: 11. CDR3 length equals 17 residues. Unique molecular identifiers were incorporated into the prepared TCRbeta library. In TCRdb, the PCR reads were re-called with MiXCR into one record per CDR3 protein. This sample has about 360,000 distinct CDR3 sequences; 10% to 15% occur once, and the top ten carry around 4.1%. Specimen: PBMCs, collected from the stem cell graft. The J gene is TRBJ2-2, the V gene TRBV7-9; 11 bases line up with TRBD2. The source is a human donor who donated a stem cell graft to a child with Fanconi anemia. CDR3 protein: CASSPSLAGVQAGELFF. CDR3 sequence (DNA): TGTGCCAGCAGCCCTTCACTAGCGGGGGTCCAGGCCGGGGAGCTGTTTTTT.